This T cell receptor beta chain comes out of a study of blood T cell repertoires in COVID-19 (dated by TCRdb to the early 2020s). In the study overall: Samples from collaborators originated in the United States, Italy and Spain and spanned both the acute and convalescent phases of COVID-19. The material from the prospective study consisted of cDNA or gDNA derived from T cells, B-cell-depleted T cells, or PBMCs. Deeply sampled blood TCRbeta repertoires from subjects exposed to, actively infected with, or recovered from COVID-19 were included in the dataset. The repertoires were made available in a free public database intended to serve as a resource for research on the immune response to SARS-CoV-2. Samples were obtained from the ongoing ImmuneRACE study (first 160 participants) and from approximately 1,200 subjects provided by 6 global collaborators. Nearly every sample came with metadata listing a de-identified subject ID, COVID-19 status, age in years and sex. Where available, HLA class I and class II types were taken from metadata supplied by the sample provider and were not determined by assay-based typing. What the work shows at the level of the full study, not this receptor alone: Clinical and demographic metadata were provided uncurated, with the amount varying by source and participant.

TCRbeta CDR3 regions were amplified from genomic DNA by means of the immunoSEQ Assay, a bias-controlled multiplex PCR. For the original study's pipeline: Within the assay, amplification of reference gene primers was used to estimate how many nucleated cells each sample contained. To quantify the absolute abundance of each unique TCRbeta CDR3 rearrangement, sequence reads were collapsed and filtered. Productive Simpson clonality was computed per sample as the square root of Simpson's diversity index over productive rearrangements. TCRdb took this table from immuneACCESS and kept in-frame rearrangements with V and J called. Such tables lack part of the clones; where checked against another copy, unresolved V genes explain under half of the gap, and the rest is unexplained. V, J and clone size reflect that table, while D and trimming were determined from the DNA. This sample has 75,000 to 100,000 clones in its table, and 70% to 90% of those were observed once. In total, the top ten clones hold around 20% of the sample.

Concerning this clone itself: It has no known antigen specificity. Within one base of it there is no much larger clone, and no base qualities were kept.

Whole blood was collected in K2EDTA tubes by collaborating institutions according to the institutions' own protocols. For TCRbeta analysis, collaborators shipped samples as frozen whole blood, isolated PBMCs, or DNA extracted from either of those sample types. Reading the germline V gene gives CDR1 SGHDT and CDR2 YYEEEE. The CDR3 spans 15 residues, from the cysteine through the phenylalanine. Only CDR3 DNA remains: 45 bases, in frame from the first base. V is pruned by 4 bases and J by 10 bases, leaving 7 bases of the junction without a gene match. The chain is encoded by TRBV5-6 joined to TRBJ1-6; 11 middle bases align to TRBD1. Source material: peripheral blood. The clonotype comes from a woman of 80 years or more with acute or convalescent COVID-19. The sequence in DNA is TGTGCCAGCAGCCTGTTGGACAGGGGGCAATCACCCCTCCACTTT. It translates as CASSLLDRGQSPLHF.